This T cell receptor (beta chain) comes out of a study of T-cell memory formation after mild COVID-19. Regarding the study as a whole: Those CD4+ clones that contracted were mainly in CM and EM (CD8+ ones in EMRA).

Trimming removed 6 bases from V and 6 bases from J, with 14 bases in between. The CDR3 consists of 13 residues. Per the germline V gene, CDR1 is SGHTA and CDR2 is FQGNSA. Notes on this clonotype: Antigen unknown.

Constant-segment primers were used for 5'RACE, and the resulting TCR alpha and TCR beta cDNA libraries carried sample barcodes and UMIs. TCRdb reanalysed the 5' RACE reads using MiXCR and keeps one entry per CDR3 protein. The data hold under 300,000 distinct CDR3 sequences, with 15% to 20% observed a single time. The gene calls are TRBV7-2 and TRBJ1-2; D remains unclear. This receptor was identified in a man between 18 and 29 years old who had mild COVID-19 (a few samples of this study predate the infection). Cell type and time point are not known. The specimen sequenced was PBMCs or a T cell subset sorted from them (not recorded which). The CDR3 DNA follows: TGTGCCAGCAGTCCCCGATCTGGAGATGGCTACACCTTC. It is translated as CASSPRSGDGYTF.